This paragraph covers one TCR beta chain sequence. The junction departs from the called germline gene at one end, perhaps through a read error. This entry comes from a study of blood T cell repertoires in COVID-19. At the level of the study: Acute-phase and convalescent COVID-19 samples originated in the United States, Italy and Spain.

This study enrolled people aged roughly 18 to 90 from about two dozen US geographic areas. Participants' reported clinical history set cohort assignment. Among Cohort 3 donors, those recovered had two negative PCRs, clearance, or symptom resolution. Sequenced by immunoSEQ multiplex PCR; TCRdb stores in-frame clones only, minus some. The table includes fewer than 200,000 clones, 70% to 80% detected once. Germline V gene lookup returns CDR1 GTSNPN and CDR2 SVGIG (reference sequence). The CDR3 consists of 11 residues. The chain carries TRBV30 and TRBJ1-4; TRBD1 matches 9 bases. This receptor was obtained from a woman between 50 and 59 years old who had recovered from COVID-19. Sequenced input: PBMCs or T cells enriched from blood (not recorded which). This chain's CDR3 is CAWSLRDRVVF. The CDR3 DNA reads as TGTGCCTGGAGTCTCCGGGACAGGGTAGTTTTT.